This T cell receptor (beta chain) was profiled in a study of shared clonotypes between healthy human individuals. Study observations and caveats: Measured sharing among donors was expected to vary with sequencing depth.

V gave up 7 bases and J gave up 0 bases, with 13 bases separating them. Germline loops: CDR1 MNHNY, CDR2 SVGAGI (reference sequence). The CDR3 loop spans 14 amino acids. As regards this clone: Its antigen is as yet unknown.

The assay was run at deep level. Genomic DNA of each subset was evenly split across several immunoSEQ plates. This table comes from immunoSEQ multiplex PCR, and its TCRdb copy is limited to in-frame clones, with some not included. This sample carries some 2.3 million clones, 93% of them seen once, and the ten largest clones take approximately 0.4%. The TCR sequence derives from a man younger than 35 in good health. Some clones in this sample may be carry-over from other donors' samples. The material sequenced was naive CD4+ T cells from PBMCs. Documented subset: CD45RA+ positively selected. The chain is built from TRBV6-6 and TRBJ2-7, with D possibly being TRBD1 (5 bases). The CDR3 region has the DNA TGTGCCAGCACCAACTCCAGGGTCTCCTACGAGCAGTACTTC. Protein sequence: CASTNSRVSYEQYF.